The 25 T cell receptor beta chains given below trace back to one sample, sequenced in a study of beta chain features in type 1 diabetes. The entirety of the isolated RNA underwent reverse transcription, so expressed TCRB transcripts were sequenced. The assay was immunoSEQ multiplex PCR, and TCRdb's table has in-frame clones only and misses some. Of around 250,000 clones listed, over 12% are singletons. Sequencing input: naive CD4+ T cells from blood. The receptors stem from a woman aged 40 to 49 in good health.

The chain links TRBV19 to TRBJ2-3, with 9 bases lining up with TRBD1. The V and J ends lost 1 base and 3 bases, in that order; junction bases with no gene match: 8. The CDR3 consists of 17 residues. The germline V gene encodes CDR1 LNHDA and CDR2 SQIVND (reference sequence). The DNA for the CDR3 is TGTGCCAGTAGTATAGCCCAAGGGACAGGGAGGACAGATACGCAGTATTTT. It is translated as CASSIAQGTGRTDTQYF.

This clone was counted only a few times. The chain is built from TRBV6-5 and TRBJ2-5; TRBD1 matches 7 bases. The CDR3 has 14 amino acids. Germline V gene sequence: CDR1 MNHEY, CDR2 SVGAGI. V gave up 5 bases and J gave up 4 bases; unmatched junction bases: 7. The CDR3 spells CASSPGQARETQYF. In DNA, the CDR3 is TGTGCCAGCAGTCCCGGACAGGCCCGAGAGACCCAGTACTTC.

This clone was seen more than once but under ten times. The chain recombines TRBV5-1 with TRBJ2-5; D is unresolved. The germline gives CDR1 SGHRS, CDR2 YFSETQ. V dropped 4 bases and J dropped 5 bases, with 9 bases sitting between them. The CDR3 totals 12 residues. The CDR3 sequence is CASSRGGETQYF. CDR3 nucleotides: TGCGCCAGCAGCCGAGGTGGGGAGACCCAGTACTTC.

This chain uses TRBV2 with TRBJ2-7; perhaps TRBD1 as D (6 bases). The V gene's germline CDR1 is SNHLY and CDR2 FYNNEI. The CDR3 contains 14 residues. Trimming removed 6 bases from V and 6 bases from J, with 18 bases in between. CDR3 residues: CASSAGQIFSEQYF. CDR3 bases: TGTGCCAGCAGCGCTGGACAGATATTCAGCGAGCAGTACTTC. Full variable domain (outside the CDR3, taken from reference TRBV2 and TRBJ2-7): EPEVTQTPSHQVTQMGQEVILRCVPISNHLYFYWYRQILGQKVEFLVSFYNNEISEKSEIFDDQFSVERPDGSNFTLKIRSTKLEDSAMYFCASSAGQIFSEQYFGPGTRLTVT.

The V gene is TRBV2, the J gene TRBJ2-2, with a tentative D call TRBD1 (6 bases). The germline V and J ends were trimmed by 7 bases and 5 bases, with 11 bases remaining between them. CDR1 SNHLY and CDR2 FYNNEI come from the germline V gene. This CDR3 is 13 amino acids long. This CDR3 reads CASNLQGTGELFF. The CDR3, as DNA: TGTGCCAGCAACCTACAGGGAACCGGGGAGCTGTTTTTT.

The V gene is TRBV5-1, the J gene TRBJ2-5; TRBD2 matches at 7 bases. V was clipped by 0 bases and J by 2 bases; unmatched bases: 1. The CDR3 totals 14 residues. Germline CDR1 is SGHRS and CDR2 is YFSETQ. CDR3 in DNA: TGCGCCAGCAGCTTGGTTAGCGGGCAAGAGACCCAGTACTTC. Translated: CASSLVSGQETQYF.

The genes are TRBV28 and TRBJ2-2; D not certain. Germline loops: CDR1 MDHEN, CDR2 SYDVKM. Trimming cost V 2 bases and J 5 bases, with 15 bases left between them. CDR3 length equals 16 residues. Written as DNA, the CDR3 is TGTGCCAGCAGTTTAGACACCCGGCAGGATACCGGGGAGCTGTTTTTT. Protein product: CASSLDTRQDTGELFF. The full variable domain, in which reference TRBV28 and TRBJ2-2 provide the parts outside the CDR3, is DVKVTQSSRYLVKRTGEKVFLECVQDMDHENMFWYRQDPGLGLRLIYFSYDVKMKEKGDIPEGYSVSREKKERFSLILESASTNQTSMYLCASSLDTRQDTGELFFGEGSRLTVL.

The V gene is TRBV5-5, the J gene TRBJ2-7; the D gene is possibly TRBD1 (6 bases). V was clipped by 2 bases and J by 3 bases, with 21 bases between them. Per the germline V gene, CDR1 is SGHKS and CDR2 is YYEKEE (reference sequence). This CDR3 spans 17 amino acids. CDR3 nucleotide sequence: TGTGCCAGCAGCTTCATCTTTGGTGGGCAGGGGAACTACGAGCAGTACTTC. It translates to CASSFIFGGQGNYEQYF.

V is TRBV4-2 and J is TRBJ1-6; D perhaps matches TRBD1 (5 bases). The CDR3 is 17 amino acids. Germline CDR1 is LGHNA and CDR2 is YNFKEQ. V lost 0 bases, J lost 7 bases, and 16 bases lay in between. The CDR3 sequence is CASSQEEGLGQNSPLHF. The CDR3 DNA follows: TGTGCCAGCAGCCAAGAGGAAGGGTTAGGACAAAATTCACCCCTCCACTTT.

This clone was seen more than once but under ten times. J is TRBJ1-3 and V is TRBV7-9; D may be TRBD1 (6 bases). The V gene's germline CDR1 is SEHNR and CDR2 FQNEAQ (reference sequence). V dropped 2 bases and J dropped 1 base, with 12 bases sitting between them. The CDR3 length is 16 residues. The CDR3 region has the DNA TGTGCCAGCAGCTTACCTAACGACAGGTCTGGAAACACCATATATTTT. It encodes CASSLPNDRSGNTIYF.

This clone was detected only a few times. The chain joins TRBV2 to TRBJ1-1; D might be TRBD1 (6 bases). Germline CDR1 and CDR2: SNHLY and FYNNEI. There are 11 residues in the CDR3. The germline V and J ends were trimmed by 11 bases and 1 base, with 8 bases remaining between them. The CDR3 nucleotides are TGTGCCGCGGGGGCGAACACTGAAGCTTTCTTT. It encodes CAAGANTEAFF.

This clone was seen only a few times. The genes are TRBV11-2 and TRBJ2-2, with a weak D call TRBD1 (6 bases). Trimming removed 3 bases at V and 4 bases at J, with 9 bases between. Germline V lookup: CDR1 SGHAT, CDR2 FQNNGV. The CDR3 is made up of 14 amino acids. The CDR3 nucleotides are TGTGCCAGCAGCTTTGACAGGACCACCGGGGAGCTGTTTTTT. It translates to CASSFDRTTGELFF.

The chain recombines TRBV29-1 with TRBJ2-2; 10 nucleotides match TRBD1. CDR3 length equals 16 residues. Germline V gene data show CDR1 as SQVTM and CDR2 as ANQGSEA. The J segment lost 6 bases and the V segment lost 6 bases, leaving 13 bases of the junction unmatched. The CDR3 spells CSVVDRGGRRAGELFF. The CDR3 nucleotides are TGCAGCGTCGTGGACAGGGGGGGCCGGAGAGCCGGGGAGCTGTTTTTT.

The gene calls are TRBV6-1 and TRBJ2-3; 9 bases agree with TRBD1. There are 17 residues in the CDR3. With 0 bases clipped from V and 4 bases from J, the junction kept 8 bases outside the gene matches. In germline, CDR1 is MNHNS, CDR2 SASEGT. The CDR3 nucleotides read TGTGCCAGCAGTGAAGCGCTGGGACAGGGTGTCGCAGATACGCAGTATTTT. Its translation: CASSEALGQGVADTQYF.

The V and J genes are TRBV7-2 and TRBJ2-2, with 8 bases matching TRBD2. Germline CDR1 reads SGHTA; CDR2 reads FQGNSA. V gave up 0 bases and J gave up 5 bases; unmatched junction bases: 5. The CDR3 loop spans 16 amino acids. The CDR3 sequence: CASSLAGRGVTGELFF. CDR3 in DNA: TGTGCCAGCAGCTTAGCGGGGCGGGGGGTAACCGGGGAGCTGTTTTTT. The full variable domain, with the rest looked up from reference TRBV7-2 and TRBJ2-2, is GAGVSQSPSNKVTEKGKDVELRCDPISGHTALYWYRQSLGQGLEFLIYFQGNSAPDKSGLPSDRFSAERTGGSVSTLTIQRTQQEDSAVYLCASSLAGRGVTGELFFGEGSRLTVL.

V is TRBV7-9 and J is TRBJ2-5; weak D call: TRBD1 (6 bases). V lost 5 bases to trimming and J lost 2 bases, with 12 bases between them. The CDR3 covers 14 residues. The V gene's germline CDR1 is SEHNR and CDR2 FQNEAQ (reference sequence). In DNA form, the CDR3 reads TGTGCCAGCAGCCCATGGACAGTACAAGAGACCCAGTACTTC. Translation gives CASSPWTVQETQYF.

This rearrangement joins TRBV5-1 to TRBJ2-7, with TRBD2 identical over 9 bases. The CDR3 consists of 16 residues. The germline CDR1 and CDR2 sequences are SGHRS and YFSETQ. Germline trimming cut 1 base from V and 3 bases from J; bases unmatched to any gene: 8. The CDR3, as DNA: TGCGCCAGCAGCTTGCGGTTAGCGGGGGATATCTACGAGCAGTACTTC. Residues: CASSLRLAGDIYEQYF.

This clone has just a few counts. This sequence joins TRBV2 and TRBJ1-4, with D hard to call. The V and J ends lost 7 bases and 7 bases respectively, with 13 bases between them. Germline V lookup: CDR1 SNHLY, CDR2 FYNNEI. This CDR3 region has 13 residues. The CDR3 DNA sequence: TGTGCCAGCATTTTCCTTCCGGGTGAAAAACTGTTTTTT. It is translated as CASIFLPGEKLFF. The whole variable domain, remainder taken from reference TRBV2 and TRBJ1-4, is EPEVTQTPSHQVTQMGQEVILRCVPISNHLYFYWYRQILGQKVEFLVSFYNNEISEKSEIFDDQFSVERPDGSNFTLKIRSTKLEDSAMYFCASIFLPGEKLFFGSGTQLSVL.

This clone has only a few counts. This sequence joins TRBV7-2 and TRBJ1-2; no reliable D call. CDR1 is SGHTA and CDR2 is FQGNSA in the germline V gene. V was clipped by 5 bases and J by 0 bases, with 10 bases between them. The CDR3 is 14 amino acids. The CDR3 DNA is TGTGCCAGCAGCCCTACCGGGACTAACTATGGCTACACCTTC. Translation gives CASSPTGTNYGYTF. The full variable domain, with the rest looked up from reference TRBV7-2 and TRBJ1-2, is GAGVSQSPSNKVTEKGKDVELRCDPISGHTALYWYRQSLGQGLEFLIYFQGNSAPDKSGLPSDRFSAERTGGSVSTLTIQRTQQEDSAVYLCASSPTGTNYGYTFGSGTRLTVV.

This clone was seen only a few times. The chain couples TRBV25-1 to TRBJ1-4; unclear D gene. This CDR3 contains 14 residues. V lost 3 bases and J 7 bases, leaving 12 bases between the germline ends. Germline CDR1 MGHDK, CDR2 SYGVNS. The CDR3 spells CASSDSARSEKLFF. CDR3 sequence (DNA): TGTGCCAGCAGTGACAGCGCCCGAAGTGAAAAACTGTTTTTT.

Only a few counts were recorded for this clone. The chain is built from TRBV10-3 and TRBJ2-1; D may be TRBD2 (5 bases). Trimming removed 3 bases from V and 5 bases from J, with 11 bases in between. This CDR3 is built from 14 residues. Germline CDR1 reads ENHRY; CDR2 reads SYGVKD. CDR3 in amino acids: CAISELGPHNEQFF. The DNA for the CDR3 is TGTGCCATCAGTGAACTAGGCCCACACAATGAGCAGTTCTTC.

About this clone: The junction and the germline gene differ at one end; a read error may be behind it. The rearrangement links TRBV2 to TRBJ2-7, with 8 bases identical to TRBD2. The germline gives CDR1 SNHLY, CDR2 FYNNEI. The CDR3 totals 12 residues. CDR3 region: CASSPGGGRATF. CDR3 nucleotide sequence: TGTGCCAGCAGCCCCGGGGGGGGGCGAGCCACCTTC.

The table lists this clone with a few counts. The chain uses TRBV11-2 and TRBJ2-3; D is perhaps TRBD2 (5 bases). The germline CDR1 and CDR2 sequences are SGHAT and FQNNGV. V shed 6 bases and J shed 4 bases, with 20 bases lying between them. The CDR3 is made up of 16 amino acids. The CDR3 sequence: CASRKPAAGAPDTQYF. In nucleotides, the CDR3 is TGTGCCAGCAGAAAGCCGGCTGCGGGTGCACCAGATACGCAGTATTTT.

This clone was counted a few times. The chain uses TRBV5-4 and TRBJ1-2; 7 bases fit TRBD1. Germline lookup yields CDR1 SGHNT and CDR2 YYREEE (reference sequence). V shed 4 bases, J shed 8 bases, and the junction held 11 bases outside the gene matches. The CDR3 contains 14 residues. This CDR3 reads CASSMAGQERGYTF. CDR3 nucleotides: TGTGCCAGCAGCATGGCTGGACAGGAGAGGGGCTACACCTTC.

V and J are TRBV18 and TRBJ2-5; TRBD1 aligns across 9 bases. Unmatched junction bases numbered 9, after V lost 2 bases and J lost 2 bases. Per germline, CDR1 KGHSH and CDR2 LQKENI. The CDR3 is made up of 17 amino acids. CDR3 residues: CASSPGRTGARQETQYF. The CDR3 bases are TGTGCCAGCTCACCAGGAAGGACAGGGGCCAGACAAGAGACCCAGTACTTC.